This is a list of T cell receptor beta chains from one sample in a study of blood T cell repertoires in COVID-19. TCRdb's table, derived via immunoSEQ multiplex PCR, lists solely in-frame clones and lacks some. The profile shows 200,000 to 250,000 clones, around 92% of them singletons. The source material was peripheral blood. These receptors originate from a man aged 30 to 45 with acute or convalescent COVID-19. Each CDR3 is given with its conserved first and last residue. Clone size is not always given. Where it is, it says once, few, many or a class for expanded clones.

TRBJ2-3	.	TRBV11-3	CASSLGGAQGTDTQYF
TRBJ2-7	.	TRBV30	CAWSPGTGVHEQYF
TRBJ2-7	.	TRBV9	CASSPQGQLRTLEQYF
TRBJ1-3	.	TRBV19	CASSPDRVSGNTIYF
TRBJ1-6	once	TRBV3-1/TRBV3-2	CASSQGFGSGSPLHF
TRBJ2-5	.	TRBV6-4	CASSDEQETQYF
TRBJ2-1	.	TRBV6-4	CASSQDRASYNEQFF
TRBJ2-3	.	TRBV3-1/TRBV3-2	CASSQVHPPGQMTDTQYF
TRBJ1-3	.	TRBV7-8	CASSLGSRSSRNTIYF
TRBJ1-5	.	TRBV19	CATTGQGNQPQHF
TRBJ1-6	.	TRBV2	CASSELAGASNSPLHF
TRBJ1-1	.	TRBV7-8	CASSLAGGQEAFF
TRBJ1-3	.	TRBV3-1/TRBV3-2	CASSQVTGGEAGNTIYF
TRBJ1-5	.	TRBV30	CAWSILIGDQPQHF
TRBJ2-3	.	TRBV12-5	CASGLWTGGRDTQYF
TRBJ2-7	.	TRBV3-1/TRBV3-2	CASSRLAGGDEQYF
TRBJ2-2	.	TRBV6-4	CASRREGHTGELFF
TRBJ2-7	.	TRBV11-2	CASSSLAGVISPTEQYF
TRBJ2-1	.	TRBV28	CASSTLNEQFF
TRBJ1-5	.	TRBV19	CASSLQGLGNQPQHF
TRBJ2-3	once	TRBV5-1	CASTPLGLAGARDTQYF
TRBJ1-2	.	TRBV19	CASSRIGYGYTF
TRBJ1-5	few	TRBV16	CASSQSGQGIQPQHF
TRBJ2-7	.	TRBV18	CASSQGQGALKEQYF
TRBJ2-1	.	TRBV28	CASSFPGLAAYNEQFF
TRBJ1-5	.	TRBV28	CASRGGNQPQHF
TRBJ2-5	.	TRBV19	CASSQTSVNLGTQYF
TRBJ2-1	.	TRBV4-1	CASSQDGGRQKFF
TRBJ1-5	.	TRBV4-1	CASSRDPGQGYQPQHF
TRBJ2-3	once	TRBV5-1	CASSLDGTGPTDTQYF
TRBJ2-1	.	TRBV19	CASSRTEAEQFF
TRBJ2-1	.	TRBV5-6	CASSTRRETGYNEQFF
TRBJ2-5	.	TRBV5-8	CASSLGQQETQYF
TRBJ2-7	once	TRBV18	CASSPTISYEQYF
TRBJ1-6	.	TRBV3-1/TRBV3-2	CASTRDRHNSPLHF
TRBJ2-7	.	TRBV11-3	CASSYRTGAYEQYF
TRBJ2-3	.	TRBV5-5	CASSLGGADTQYF
TRBJ1-1	.	TRBV11-2	CASSFRVRTEAFF
TRBJ2-5	.	TRBV7-9	CASSLGASGGVQETQYF
TRBJ2-7	.	TRBV28	CASSFDQGAREQYF
TRBJ2-7	.	TRBV28	CASSRSRSQHYEQYF
TRBJ1-4	once	TRBV7-9	CASSSRQGGEKLFF
TRBJ1-1	.	TRBV2	CATPIGFSNTEAFF
TRBJ2-7	.	TRBV6-5	CATLGTSGYEQYF
TRBJ2-3	.	TRBV6-6	CAGGGTTDTQYF
TRBJ2-3	.	TRBV29-1	CSVEKTSGGSGNTQYF
TRBJ2-1	once	TRBV11-1	CASSFMRHNEQFF
TRBJ1-1	.	TRBV19	CASSIPGNTEAFF
TRBJ1-2	.	TRBV30	CAWSISRGAYGYTF